The 19 T cell receptor beta chains in this list originate from one sample, sequenced in a study of blood T cell repertoires in COVID-19 (dated by TCRdb to the early 2020s). The method was the immunoSEQ multiplex PCR assay. The source is immuneACCESS, and TCRdb retained only in-frame sequences with V and J called. Part of the clones is not carried over; for the studies checked, unresolved V genes explain less than half of this, and the remainder is unexplained. The sample table contains about 130,000 clones; only one count was recorded for about 88% of them. Clones ranked in the top ten supply roughly 1.2% of the sample. Sequencing was carried out using peripheral blood. Receptor source: a woman aged 80 or over with acute or convalescent COVID-19.

The chain employs TRBV5-1 and TRBJ2-7, with 8 bases that match TRBD2. The CDR3 sequence is 14 residues long. V lost 6 bases to trimming and J lost 0 bases; unmatched junction nucleotides: 5. Germline V gene data show CDR1 as SGHRS and CDR2 as YFSETQ. CDR3 DNA sequence: TGCGCCAGCAACACGGGGGGGAACTCCTACGAGCAGTACTTC. Protein product: CASNTGGNSYEQYF.

The chain carries TRBV9 and TRBJ2-1; 10 positions agree with TRBD2. Germline CDR1 SGDLS, CDR2 YYNGEE. Losses at the gene ends were 3 bases for V and 2 bases for J; bases not matched to a gene: 2. The CDR3 sequence is 15 residues long. The CDR3 coding sequence is TGTGCCAGCAGCGCCGGACTAGCGGCCTACAATGAGCAGTTCTTC. This translates into CASSAGLAAYNEQFF. Combining the CDR3 with reference TRBV9 and TRBJ2-1 gives the whole variable domain DSGVTQTPKHLITATGQRVTLRCSPRSGDLSVYWYQQSLDQGLQFLIQYYNGEERAKGNILERFSAQQFPDLHSELNLSSLELGDSALYFCASSAGLAAYNEQFFGPGTRLTVL.

This CDR3 is CATSDSPGQGNSGANVLTF. The CDR3 DNA follows: TGTGCCACCAGTGATTCCCCCGGACAGGGCAACTCTGGGGCCAACGTCCTGACTTTC. The chain has TRBV24-1 and TRBJ2-6; 8 bases fit TRBD1. The CDR3 covers 19 residues. Looked up from germline, CDR1 is KGHDR and CDR2 is SFDVKD. V shed 2 bases and J 0 bases; nucleotides not matched to a gene: 8.

The gene calls are TRBV7-6 and TRBJ2-5; TRBD2 agrees at 10 bases. Germline V gene sequence: CDR1 SGHVS, CDR2 FNYEAQ. This CDR3 spans 16 amino acids. V shed 4 bases and J 1 base; nucleotides not matched to a gene: 6. The CDR3 sequence: CASSSGLAELQETQYF. The CDR3 nucleotides are TGTGCCAGCAGCTCCGGACTAGCGGAACTCCAAGAGACCCAGTACTTC.

The rearrangement joins TRBV19 to TRBJ1-4; 7 positions match TRBD1. J was trimmed by 0 bases and V by 9 bases; bases with no gene match: 10. In germline, CDR1 is LNHDA, CDR2 SQIVND (reference sequence). The CDR3 consists of 16 residues. CDR3: CASLRTGSATNEKLFF. As DNA, the CDR3 is TGTGCCAGCCTCCGGACAGGCAGTGCAACTAATGAAAAACTGTTTTTT. Based on the CDR3 plus reference TRBV19 and TRBJ1-4, the full variable domain is DGGITQSPKYLFRKEGQNVTLSCEQNLNHDAMYWYRQDPGQGLRLIYYSQIVNDFQKGDIAEGYSVSREKKESFPLTVTSAQKNPTAFYLCASLRTGSATNEKLFFGSGTQLSVL.

The genes are TRBV28 and TRBJ2-3; the D gene is possibly TRBD1 (5 bases). V dropped 5 bases and J dropped 5 bases, with 17 bases sitting between them. The germline V gene has CDR1 MDHEN and CDR2 SYDVKM. This CDR3 has 15 amino acids. CDR3 in amino acids: CASSPHLTDRDTQYF. For the CDR3, the DNA is TGTGCCAGCAGTCCGCACTTGACAGATCGAGATACGCAGTATTTT.

The CDR3 spells CASSLDRGTEAFF. The DNA for the CDR3 is TGTGCCAGCAGCTTGGACAGGGGCACTGAAGCTTTCTTT. The chain employs TRBV6-5 and TRBJ1-1, with TRBD1 matching 9 bases. J gave up 4 bases and V 6 bases, and 3 bases lay outside the gene matches. CDR3 length equals 13 residues. Germline loops: CDR1 MNHEY, CDR2 SVGAGI.

The genes are TRBV11-2 and TRBJ2-1; 10 nucleotides align to TRBD2. V lost 1 base and J lost 2; bases outside the gene matches: 8. Germline V CDR1 and CDR2: SGHAT, FQNNGV. This CDR3 has 18 residues. The DNA of the CDR3 is TGTGCCAGCAGCTTAGCCCTCGGGACTAGCGCGCCCTACAATGAGCAGTTCTTC. Translating it yields CASSLALGTSAPYNEQFF. The complete variable domain, with remaining parts taken from reference TRBV11-2 and TRBJ2-1, reads EAGVAQSPRYKIIEKRQSVAFWCNPISGHATLYWYQQILGQGPKLLIQFQNNGVVDDSQLPKDRFSAERLKGVDSTLKIQPAKLEDSAVYLCASSLALGTSAPYNEQFFGPGTRLTVL.

This clone was observed once. The gene calls are TRBV2 and TRBJ1-2; D ambiguous. Trimming cost V 2 bases and J 8 bases, with 6 bases left between them. Germline CDR1 and CDR2: SNHLY and FYNNEI. The CDR3 has 11 residues. This chain's CDR3 is CASSEPGGYTF. CDR3 DNA sequence: TGTGCCAGCAGTGAACCCGGGGGCTACACCTTC.

The rearrangement uses TRBV9 and TRBJ1-1; D uncertain. Per germline, CDR1 SGDLS and CDR2 YYNGEE. V was trimmed by 0 bases and J by 4 bases, leaving 13 bases between them. CDR3 size: 15 residues. In DNA form, the CDR3 reads TGTGCCAGCAGCGTAGTCGGACTGGTGGGCACTGAAGCTTTCTTT. Amino acid sequence: CASSVVGLVGTEAFF.

The chain is built from TRBV28 and TRBJ2-7, with TRBD2 identical over 13 bases. The junction had 7 bases not matched to a gene; V was cut back by 5 bases and J by 0 bases. The CDR3 loop spans 17 amino acids. Germline values: CDR1 MDHEN, CDR2 SYDVKM. The CDR3 DNA follows: TGTGCCAGCAGTAGGGGTTGGACTAGCGGGAGCTCCTACGAGCAGTACTTC. This sequence encodes CASSRGWTSGSSYEQYF.

The chain uses TRBV19 and TRBJ1-1, with TRBD1 identical over 8 bases. V lost 1 base and J lost 1; bases outside the gene matches: 5. CDR3 length: 16 residues. The germline gives CDR1 LNHDA, CDR2 SQIVND (reference sequence). CDR3 in DNA: TGTGCCAGTAGTATAGGTGGGGACAGGCGGAACACTGAAGCTTTCTTT. This codes for CASSIGGDRRNTEAFF.

The V call is TRBV19, the J call TRBJ1-5; D is unclear. Germline CDR1 LNHDA, CDR2 SQIVND (reference sequence). The CDR3 has 15 amino acids. V was cut by 4 bases and J by 3 bases, with 13 bases left in between. In DNA, the CDR3 is TGTGCCAGTAGTAGCAGTGCAGGCAACAATCAGCCCCAGCATTTT. Amino acids: CASSSSAGNNQPQHF.

The V gene is TRBV5-1, the J gene TRBJ2-2, with D possibly being TRBD2 (6 bases). V was pared by 2 bases and J by 5 bases, with 16 bases between. The CDR3 sequence is 16 residues long. Per the germline V gene, CDR1 is SGHRS and CDR2 is YFSETQ. The CDR3 reads CASSLGAGKRTGELFF. CDR3 coding DNA: TGCGCCAGCAGCTTAGGGGCGGGAAAAAGGACCGGGGAGCTGTTTTTT. Full variable domain (outside the CDR3, taken from reference TRBV5-1 and TRBJ2-2): KAGVTQTPRYLIKTRGQQVTLSCSPISGHRSVSWYQQTPGQGLQFLFEYFSETQRNKGNFPGRFSGRQFSNSRSEMNVSTLELGDSALYLCASSLGAGKRTGELFFGEGSRLTVL.

CDR3 in DNA: TGTGCCAATCGAGACAACACTAACTATGGCTACACCTTC. The encoded protein is CANRDNTNYGYTF. This chain uses TRBV28 with TRBJ1-2; the D is unclear. The germline V gene encodes CDR1 MDHEN and CDR2 SYDVKM. The CDR3 runs 13 residues. Trimming took 10 bases from V and 0 from J, leaving 12 bases between them.

This chain joins TRBV7-2 and TRBJ1-1, with TRBD1 as a possible D gene (5 bases). CDR1 and CDR2 (germline): SGHTA, FQGNSA. Trimming shortened V by 1 base and J by 3 bases, and 18 bases separated the two germline ends. This CDR3 comprises 17 residues. Here the CDR3 DNA reads TGTGCCAGCAGCTTAGGCCAAGGACGCGGGGGGTACACTGAAGCTTTCTTT. Amino acid sequence: CASSLGQGRGGYTEAFF.

The CDR3 DNA is TGTGCCAGAAGCTTGGGACAGGGTAACACCGGGGAGCTGTTTTTT. Its protein is CARSLGQGNTGELFF. V is TRBV5-3 and J is TRBJ2-2, with TRBD1 matching over 7 bases. TRBV5-3 is labeled an ORF, and its function is uncertain. Trimming removed 0 bases from V and 2 bases from J; junction bases left unmatched: 1. This CDR3 has 15 residues.

The V and J genes are TRBV5-1 and TRBJ2-7, with D perhaps TRBD1 (5 bases). The germline V gene encodes CDR1 SGHRS and CDR2 YFSETQ. Between the trimmed V and J ends, which lost 3 bases and 6 bases, there was a span of 10 bases. This CDR3 contains 12 residues. The CDR3 nucleotides are TGCGCCAGCAGCTCGGCAGGGCCCGAGCAGTACTTC. Amino acids: CASSSAGPEQYF.

The V call is TRBV4-2, the J call TRBJ1-2; D unclear. The germline V gene encodes CDR1 LGHNA and CDR2 YNFKEQ. The V and J ends lost 0 bases and 8 bases respectively, with 19 bases between them. The CDR3 spans 16 residues. The CDR3 DNA is TGTGCCAGCAGCCAAGACGAATCCAGGAAAGAAAGCGGCTACACCTTC. It codes for CASSQDESRKESGYTF.